One TCR beta chain is described in this entry. Its specific antigen is unknown. No per-base quality is available; no much larger clone lies one base away. The data were obtained in a study of identical twins' blood T cells (dated by TCRdb to about 2013). A note on the overall study: Some 48 million Illumina reads were obtained across some twelve libraries, of which six were alpha-chain libraries and six were beta-chain libraries. The study compared TCR alpha and beta chain repertoires of three pairs of monozygous twins using next-generation sequencing to assess genetic influence on repertoire formation.

Receptor libraries were prepared by 5' RACE. The listed sequencing device is Illumina Genome Analyzer IIx. RNA-based TCR cDNA libraries were prepared by a previously described protocol with several modifications. Sample-specific barcodes were introduced on both ends of each TCR cDNA library during cDNA synthesis and amplification to prevent cross-contamination. In the paper's pipeline: Between about 100,000 and nearly 550,000 clonotypes were identified per individual, and roughly 2.2 to 3.6 million CDR3-containing reads were obtained per library. Reads carrying improper barcode index combinations were removed, after which the MiTCR software was used to build a cloneset for each library. During the assembly of CDR3 clonotypes by MiTCR, low-quality reads were filtered or rescued and PCR and sequencing errors were corrected. Artificial out-of-frame clonotypes were mapped to in-frame sequences, with one indel allowed in the CDR3, and then removed. To measure how similar V and J gene usage was between donors, Jensen-Shannon divergence was divided by mean entropy. Starting from the raw public reads, TCRdb applied fastp trimming at Q25, assembled clones with MiXCR and retained in-frame beta chains. Each CDR3 protein gets just one entry, which takes the most common genes and DNA from the rows behind it. The V and J calls shown here were made by TCRdb, not taken from the authors' results. This sample lists fewer than 450,000 distinct CDR3 sequences; about 28% were detected once. Clones ranked in the top ten supply approximately 6.6% of the sample.

The donors were six healthy women who made up three monozygous twin pairs. All three twin pairs had been raised together and were thought likely to have encountered the same vaccines and infectious agents. TCR cDNA libraries were prepared from RNA that was isolated from peripheral blood mononuclear cells. Overall study outcomes, separate from this receptor: Among the most abundant TCRbeta clonotypes, more CDR3 sequences were shared by each donor with her twin than with unrelated donors. V gene usage was reported to be markedly more similar within twin pairs than between unrelated donors, even among non-selected out-of-frame TCRbeta clonotypes. The number of CDR3 clonotypes shared between two donors was mainly determined by the product of the cloneset sizes of the two donors, and no clear deviation from this trend was shown by twins. The study stated that the proposed role of the TCRalpha J segment in MHC recognition during thymic selection needs to be validated by independent studies. Environmental influences could not be excluded as an explanation for twin similarity, since twins were reared together.

The sequencing sample was made of PBMCs. The sequence derives from a woman aged 18 to 55 in good health.

The CDR3 reads as follows: CSARKSGGTEAFF. The DNA sequence is TGCAGTGCTAGGAAGTCGGGGGGCACTGAAGCTTTCTTT. The chain is made from TRBV20-1 and TRBJ1-1, with TRBD1 perhaps the D gene, on 5 matching bases. Between the V and J ends, shortened by 3 bases and 4 bases respectively, the junction contains 12 bases. The CDR3 starts with the cysteine, ends with the phenylalanine, and has 13 residues. Only CDR3 DNA remains: 39 bases, in frame from the first base. CDR1 and CDR2 are read off the germline V gene (reference sequence) as DFQATT and SNEGSKA.